The clone carrying this TCR beta chain came up a few times. Its target is not known. These data belong to a study of cytomegalovirus exposure and HLA in healthy donors. Whole-study findings and limits: Association of a missense DCLRE1C variant with TCR beta V- and J-gene trimming was reported in a later analysis. HLA alleles were associated with 15,000 to 20,000 TCR beta sequences in a later analysis at 0.05 false discovery rate.

With 60 Vbeta and 13 Jbeta primers, the PCR was carried out. The table came from immunoSEQ multiplex PCR; TCRdb's copy has only in-frame clones and leaves some out. The sample lists around 150,000 clones, around 74% seen once, with under 8% in the top ten. This CDR3 contains 17 residues. Germline-derived CDR1 and CDR2 are SGHAT and FQNNGV. Trimming removed 5 bases from V and 2 bases from J; junction bases left unmatched: 12. The sample was PBMCs. The source is a man over 45 in good health and CMV-seropositive. The genes are TRBV11-2 and TRBJ2-1, with TRBD2 matching 7 bases. The CDR3 DNA follows: TGTGCCAGCAGCCGAACCCCAGCGGGAAGGACCTACAATGAGCAGTTCTTC. It encodes CASSRTPAGRTYNEQFF.